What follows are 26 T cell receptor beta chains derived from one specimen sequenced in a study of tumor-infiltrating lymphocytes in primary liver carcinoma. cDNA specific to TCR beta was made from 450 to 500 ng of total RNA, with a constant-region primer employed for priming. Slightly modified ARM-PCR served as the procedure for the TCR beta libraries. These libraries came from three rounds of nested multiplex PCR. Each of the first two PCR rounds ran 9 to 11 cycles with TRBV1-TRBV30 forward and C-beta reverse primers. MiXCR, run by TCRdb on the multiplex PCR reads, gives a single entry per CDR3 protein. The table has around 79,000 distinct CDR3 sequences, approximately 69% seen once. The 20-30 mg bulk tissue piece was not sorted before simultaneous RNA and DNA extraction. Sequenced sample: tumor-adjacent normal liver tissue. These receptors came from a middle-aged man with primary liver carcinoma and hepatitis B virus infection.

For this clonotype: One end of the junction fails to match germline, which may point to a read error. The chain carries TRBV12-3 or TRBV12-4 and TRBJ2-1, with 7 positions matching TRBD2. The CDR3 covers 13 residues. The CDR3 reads CASCGSPYNEQFF. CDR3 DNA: TGCGCTTCCTGCGGGAGCCCTTACAATGAGCAGTTCTTC.

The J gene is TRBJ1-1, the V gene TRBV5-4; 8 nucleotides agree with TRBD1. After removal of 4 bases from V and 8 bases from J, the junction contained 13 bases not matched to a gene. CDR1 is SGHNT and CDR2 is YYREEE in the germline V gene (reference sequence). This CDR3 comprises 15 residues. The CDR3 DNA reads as TGTGCCAGCAGCCCTCAGGGGGCTGAGGGCATCGAAGCTTTCTTT. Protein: CASSPQGAEGIEAFF.

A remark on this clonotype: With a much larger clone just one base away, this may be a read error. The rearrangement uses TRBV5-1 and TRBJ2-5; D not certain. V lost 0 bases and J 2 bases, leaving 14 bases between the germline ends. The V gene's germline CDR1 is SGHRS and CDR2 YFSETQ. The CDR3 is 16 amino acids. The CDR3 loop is CASSLEARGLQETQYF. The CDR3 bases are TGCGCCAGCAGCTTGGAGGCTAGAGGTCTTCAAGAGACCCAGTACTTC.

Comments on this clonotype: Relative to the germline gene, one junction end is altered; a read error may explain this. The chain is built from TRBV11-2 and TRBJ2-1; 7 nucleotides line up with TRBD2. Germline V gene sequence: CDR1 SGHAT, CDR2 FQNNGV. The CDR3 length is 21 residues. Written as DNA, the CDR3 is TGTGTCAGCAGCTTCAAGCATGGGTTGGGGCGGGAGTGGTGGAACTACGATGAACAGTTCTTC. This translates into CVSSFKHGLGREWWNYDEQFF.

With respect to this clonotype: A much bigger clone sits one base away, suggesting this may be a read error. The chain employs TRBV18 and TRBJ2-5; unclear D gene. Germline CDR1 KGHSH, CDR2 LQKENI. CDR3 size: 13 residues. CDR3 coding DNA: TGTGCCAACTCACCACGGCGACGGGAGACCCAGTACTTC. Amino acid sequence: CANSPRRRETQYF.

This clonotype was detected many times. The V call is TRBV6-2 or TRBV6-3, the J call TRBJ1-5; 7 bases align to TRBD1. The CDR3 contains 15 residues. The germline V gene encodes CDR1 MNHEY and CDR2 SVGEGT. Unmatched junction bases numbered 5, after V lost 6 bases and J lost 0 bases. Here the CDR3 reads CASSLTGASNQPQHF. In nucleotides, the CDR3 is TGTGCCAGCAGCTTAACAGGGGCTAGCAATCAGCCCCAGCATTTT.

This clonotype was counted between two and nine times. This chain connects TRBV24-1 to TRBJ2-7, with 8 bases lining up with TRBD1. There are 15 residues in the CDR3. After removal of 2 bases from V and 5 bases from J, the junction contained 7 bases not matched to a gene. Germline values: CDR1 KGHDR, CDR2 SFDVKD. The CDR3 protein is CATSDSWTGLDEQYF. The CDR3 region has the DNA TGTGCCACCAGTGATTCCTGGACAGGGTTGGACGAGCAGTACTTC.

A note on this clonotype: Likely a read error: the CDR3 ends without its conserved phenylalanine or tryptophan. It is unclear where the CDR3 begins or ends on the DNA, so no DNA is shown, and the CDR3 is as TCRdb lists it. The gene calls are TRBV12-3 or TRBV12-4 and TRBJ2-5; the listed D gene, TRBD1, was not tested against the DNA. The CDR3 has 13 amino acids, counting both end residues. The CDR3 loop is CASSLAGGRDPIL.

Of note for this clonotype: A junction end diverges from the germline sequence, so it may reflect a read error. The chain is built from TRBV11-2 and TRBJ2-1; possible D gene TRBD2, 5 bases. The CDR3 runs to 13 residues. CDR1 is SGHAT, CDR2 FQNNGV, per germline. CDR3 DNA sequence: TGTACCAGCGGCTTTGACGCTAGCTGTGAGCAGTTCTTC. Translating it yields CTSGFDASCEQFF.

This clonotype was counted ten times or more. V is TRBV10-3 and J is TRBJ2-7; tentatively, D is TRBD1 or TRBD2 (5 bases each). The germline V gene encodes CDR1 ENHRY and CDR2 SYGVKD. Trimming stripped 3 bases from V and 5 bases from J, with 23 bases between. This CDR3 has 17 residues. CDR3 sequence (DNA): TGTGCCATCAGTGAACCTAAAGGGGAAGGCAGAGGGGACGAGCAGTACTTC. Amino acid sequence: CAISEPKGEGRGDEQYF.

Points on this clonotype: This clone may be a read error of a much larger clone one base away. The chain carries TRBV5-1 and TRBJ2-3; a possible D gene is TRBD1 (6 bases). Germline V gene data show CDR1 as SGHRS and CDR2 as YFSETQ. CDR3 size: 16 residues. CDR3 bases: TGCGCCACCAGCTTGGCATCCAGGGGCTGGGCAGATACGCAGTATTTT. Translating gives CATSLASRGWADTQYF.

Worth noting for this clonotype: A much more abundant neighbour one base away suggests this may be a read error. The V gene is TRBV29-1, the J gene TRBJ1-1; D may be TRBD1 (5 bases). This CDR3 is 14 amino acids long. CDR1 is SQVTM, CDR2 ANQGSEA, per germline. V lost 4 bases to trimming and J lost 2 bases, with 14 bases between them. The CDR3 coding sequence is TGCAGCGTTGCAAGACAGAGGTCTAACACTGAAGCTTTCTTT. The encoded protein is CSVARQRSNTEAFF.

The CDR3 DNA sequence: TGTACCATCACCTTCAACCAGTTTGACACCGGGGAGCTGTTTTTT. Amino acids: CTITFNQFDTGELFF. The chain joins TRBV13 to TRBJ2-2; no clear D gene. The CDR3 totals 15 residues. Germline lookup yields CDR1 PRHDT and CDR2 FYEKMQ (reference sequence).

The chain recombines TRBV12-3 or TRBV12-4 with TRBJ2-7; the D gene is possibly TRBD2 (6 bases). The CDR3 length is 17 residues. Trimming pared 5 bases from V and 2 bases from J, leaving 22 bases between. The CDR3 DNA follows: TGTGCCAGCAGTCCAAAGTCGACTAGTAGGAGCCCCTACGAGCAGTACTTC. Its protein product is CASSPKSTSRSPYEQYF.

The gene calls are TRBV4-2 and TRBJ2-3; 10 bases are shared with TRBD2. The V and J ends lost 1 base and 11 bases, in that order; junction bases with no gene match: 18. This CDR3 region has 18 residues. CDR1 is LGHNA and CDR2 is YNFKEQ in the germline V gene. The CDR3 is CASSQVEGGSGGTNMQYF. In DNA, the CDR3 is TGTGCCAGCAGCCAAGTTGAGGGTGGTAGCGGGGGGACAAATATGCAGTATTTT.

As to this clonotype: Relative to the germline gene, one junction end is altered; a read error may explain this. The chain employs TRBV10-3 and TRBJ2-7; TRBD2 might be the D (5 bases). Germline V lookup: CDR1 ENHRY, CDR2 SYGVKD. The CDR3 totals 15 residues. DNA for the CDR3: TGTGCCGTCAGCTTCGGTAGTAGCGACTCCTACGAGCAGTACTTC. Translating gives CAVSFGSSDSYEQYF.

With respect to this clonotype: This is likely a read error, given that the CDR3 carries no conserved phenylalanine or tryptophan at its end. The CDR3 nucleotides are TGCGCCAGCAGTGAGTCGAAGCATCTCGGGCAGTACCTC. Translating it yields CASSESKHLGQYL. J is TRBJ2-7 and V is TRBV10-1; D uncertain. The V gene's germline CDR1 is WNHNN and CDR2 SYGVQD (reference sequence). Trimming took off 0 bases at V and 9 bases at J, with 12 bases between the two ends. The CDR3 has 13 residues.

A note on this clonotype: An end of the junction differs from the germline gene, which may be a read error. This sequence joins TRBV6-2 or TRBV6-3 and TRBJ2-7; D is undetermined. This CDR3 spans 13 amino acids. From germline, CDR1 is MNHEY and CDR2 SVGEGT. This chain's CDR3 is CASSFMRYYEQYF. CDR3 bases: TGTGCCAGCAGTTTCATGCGGTACTACGAACAGTACTTC.

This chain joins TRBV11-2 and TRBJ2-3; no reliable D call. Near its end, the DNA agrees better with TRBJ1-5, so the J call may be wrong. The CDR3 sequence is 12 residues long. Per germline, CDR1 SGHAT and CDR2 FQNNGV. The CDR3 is CASSPAQLTQHF. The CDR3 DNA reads TGTGCCAGCAGCCCAGCTCAGTTAACGCAGCATTTT.

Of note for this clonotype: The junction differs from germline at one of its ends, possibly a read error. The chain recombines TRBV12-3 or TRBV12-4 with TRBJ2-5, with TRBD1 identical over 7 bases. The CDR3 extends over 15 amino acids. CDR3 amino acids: CTSSRDSPFSETQYF. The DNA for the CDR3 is TGTACCAGCAGCCGGGACAGCCCGTTTTCAGAGACCCAGTACTTC.

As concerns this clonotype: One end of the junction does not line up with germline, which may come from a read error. The CDR3 DNA follows: TGTGCCAACAGCTTAGCACGTTTCGGGGAGCTGTGTTTT. Translating gives CANSLARFGELCF. This sequence joins TRBV11-1 and TRBJ2-2; possibly TRBD2 for D (5 bases). The CDR3 totals 13 residues. Germline CDR1 is SGHAT and CDR2 is FQDESV (reference sequence). Complete variable domain (other parts from reference TRBV11-1 and TRBJ2-2): EAEVAQSPRYKITEKSQAVAFWCDPISGHATLYWYRQILGQGPELLVQFQDESVVDDSQLPKDRFSAERLKGVDSTLKIQPAELGDSAMYLCANSLARFGELCFGEGSRLTVL.

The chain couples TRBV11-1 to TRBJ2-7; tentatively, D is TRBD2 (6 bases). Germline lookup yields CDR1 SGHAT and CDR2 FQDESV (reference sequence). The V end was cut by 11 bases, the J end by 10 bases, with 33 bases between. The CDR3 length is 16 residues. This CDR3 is CACILTAGRSTGEQYF. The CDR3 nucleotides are TGTGCCTGCATCTTAACAGCCGGGAGATCAACGGGCGAACAGTACTTC.

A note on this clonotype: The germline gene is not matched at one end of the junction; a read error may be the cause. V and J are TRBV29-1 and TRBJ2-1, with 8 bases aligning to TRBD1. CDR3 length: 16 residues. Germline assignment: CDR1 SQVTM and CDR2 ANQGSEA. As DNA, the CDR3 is TGCGGCGTTGAAGCCGGACAGGGAAAAGGATACAATGAGCAGTTATTC. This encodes CGVEAGQGKGYNEQLF.

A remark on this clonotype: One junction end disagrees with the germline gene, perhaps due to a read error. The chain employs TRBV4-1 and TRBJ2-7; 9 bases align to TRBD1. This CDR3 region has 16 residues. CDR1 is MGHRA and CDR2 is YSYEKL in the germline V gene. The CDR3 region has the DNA TGCCCCAGCAGCCAAGAACCATCGGGACAGGGCTACGAGCAGTACTTC. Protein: CPSSQEPSGQGYEQYF.

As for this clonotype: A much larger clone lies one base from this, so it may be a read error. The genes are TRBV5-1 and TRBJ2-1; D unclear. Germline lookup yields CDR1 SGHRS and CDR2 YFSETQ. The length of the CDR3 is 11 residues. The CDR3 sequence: CPSSRELEQFF. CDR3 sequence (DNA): TGCCCCAGCAGCCGCGAGCTTGAGCAGTTCTTC.

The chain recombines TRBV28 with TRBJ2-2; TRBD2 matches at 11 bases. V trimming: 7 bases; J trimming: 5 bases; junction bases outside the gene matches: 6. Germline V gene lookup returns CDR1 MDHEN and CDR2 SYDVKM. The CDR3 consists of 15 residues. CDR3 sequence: CASKTSGRETGELFF. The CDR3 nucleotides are TGTGCCAGCAAAACTAGCGGGAGAGAAACCGGGGAGCTGTTTTTT.